These 15 T cell receptor beta chains share one sample of origin, sequenced in a study of cytomegalovirus exposure and HLA in healthy donors. PCR primers comprised 60 Vbeta and 13 Jbeta primers. The assay was immunoSEQ multiplex PCR, and TCRdb's table has in-frame clones only and misses some. Seen here are approximately 85,000 clones, approximately 80% observed once, and the top ten hold 32%. The sample comprised PBMCs. All receptors derive from a man between 45 and 60 years old in good health and CMV-seropositive.

This clone was counted between two and nine times. The chain employs TRBV27 and TRBJ1-2, with TRBD1 matching 7 bases. Looked up from germline, CDR1 is MNHEY and CDR2 is SMNVEV (reference sequence). V trimming: 6 bases; J trimming: 5 bases; junction bases outside the gene matches: 9. This CDR3 is built from 14 residues. The CDR3 bases are TGTGCCAGCAGCCAGGGGGGACAAACTTATGGCTACACCTTC. Amino acid sequence: CASSQGGQTYGYTF.

This clone was recorded once. This sequence joins TRBV2 and TRBJ1-3; D possibly corresponds to TRBD1 (6 bases). The CDR3 consists of 14 residues. Trimming took off 4 bases at V and 1 base at J, with 8 bases between the two ends. Germline V lookup: CDR1 SNHLY, CDR2 FYNNEI. The CDR3 is CASSAQGSGNTIYF. The CDR3 nucleotides are TGTGCCAGCAGTGCACAGGGTTCTGGAAACACCATATATTTT.

The V call is TRBV9, the J call TRBJ2-7, with 7 bases fitting TRBD2. The CDR3 spans 16 residues. Looked up from germline, CDR1 is SGDLS and CDR2 is YYNGEE. The J segment lost 6 bases and the V segment lost 0 bases, leaving 12 bases of the junction unmatched. CDR3 protein: CASSVDGGRLIGEQYF. The DNA for the CDR3 is TGTGCCAGCAGCGTAGATGGCGGGAGATTAATTGGCGAGCAGTACTTC.

The CDR3 protein is CASSAPHRGAGSYEQYF. The CDR3 DNA reads as TGTGCCAGCAGTGCCCCCCACCGGGGGGCGGGCTCCTACGAGCAGTACTTC. The chain recombines TRBV2 with TRBJ2-7; weak D call: TRBD2 (7 bases). CDR3 length: 17 residues. The germline V and J ends were trimmed by 4 bases and 0 bases, with 19 bases remaining between them. The germline V gene has CDR1 SNHLY and CDR2 FYNNEI. Complete variable domain (other parts from reference TRBV2 and TRBJ2-7): EPEVTQTPSHQVTQMGQEVILRCVPISNHLYFYWYRQILGQKVEFLVSFYNNEISEKSEIFDDQFSVERPDGSNFTLKIRSTKLEDSAMYFCASSAPHRGAGSYEQYFGPGTRLTVT.

The rearrangement uses TRBV14 and TRBJ2-5, with 7 bases lining up with TRBD2. Germline loops: CDR1 SGHDN, CDR2 FVKESK. The J segment lost 6 bases and the V segment lost 0 bases, leaving 10 bases of the junction unmatched. The CDR3 spans 16 residues. The CDR3 reads CASSQEFGGGRQTQYF. CDR3 nucleotide sequence: TGTGCCAGCAGCCAAGAATTCGGGGGAGGGAGACAGACCCAGTACTTC.

The chain couples TRBV25-1 to TRBJ2-1; D is undetermined. The V gene lost 10 bases and the J gene lost 8 bases, with 24 bases spanning the gap. The CDR3 has 15 residues. Looked up from germline, CDR1 is MGHDK and CDR2 is SYGVNS. The CDR3 reads CATVRGDFRMDEQFF. The CDR3 region has the DNA TGTGCCACCGTACGAGGAGACTTCCGTATGGATGAGCAGTTCTTC.

The chain is built from TRBV7-9 and TRBJ2-2; possible D gene TRBD2, 6 bases. This CDR3 has 16 residues. Trimming left V 5 bases short and J 1 base short, with 14 bases between. In germline, CDR1 is SEHNR, CDR2 FQNEAQ (reference sequence). The CDR3 loop reads CASSVFSGENTGELFF. The CDR3 DNA reads TGTGCCAGCAGCGTTTTTTCGGGGGAGAACACCGGGGAGCTGTTTTTT. The full variable domain, rest sourced from reference TRBV7-9 and TRBJ2-2, is DTGVSQNPRHKITKRGQNVTFRCDPISEHNRLYWYRQTLGQGPEFLTYFQNEAQLEKSRLLSDRFSAERPKGSFSTLEIQRTEQGDSAMYLCASSVFSGENTGELFFGEGSRLTVL.

This sequence joins TRBV18 and TRBJ1-5; 7 bases align to TRBD1. Germline V lookup: CDR1 KGHSH, CDR2 LQKENI. The CDR3 contains 15 residues. V lost 6 bases, J lost 2 bases, and 7 bases stayed unmatched. CDR3 residues: CASSRAGGGNQPQHF. The CDR3 nucleotides are TGTGCCAGCTCTCGAGCAGGGGGTGGCAATCAGCCCCAGCATTTT.

This chain connects TRBV19 to TRBJ1-1; 7 bases line up with TRBD1. The CDR3 loop spans 12 amino acids. CDR1 is LNHDA and CDR2 is SQIVND in the germline V gene (reference sequence). Trimming took 6 bases from V and 7 from J; bases not matched to a gene: 5. CDR3 coding DNA: TGTGCCAGTAGAAGGCAGGGGGTTGAAGCTTTCTTT. Encoded protein: CASRRQGVEAFF.

The sample holds one count of this clone. This sequence joins TRBV5-8 and TRBJ2-5; 10 positions match TRBD2. CDR1 and CDR2 from the germline V gene are SGHTS and YDEGEE. V trimming: 6 bases; J trimming: 4 bases; junction bases outside the gene matches: 9. This CDR3 contains 15 residues. In DNA, the CDR3 is TGTGCCAGCACCTTAGCGGGAGGCTTCCGAGAGACCCAGTACTTC. It encodes CASTLAGGFRETQYF. The variable domain in full, completed from reference TRBV5-8 and TRBJ2-5, reads EAGVTQSPTHLIKTRGQQATLRCSPISGHTSVYWYQQALGLGLQFLLWYDEGEERNRGNFPPRFSGRQFPNYSSELNVNALELEDSALYLCASTLAGGFRETQYFGPGTRLLVL.

J is TRBJ2-5 and V is TRBV21-1; the table assigns TRBD2, which was not confirmed against the DNA. TRBV21-1 corresponds to a pseudogene. This CDR3 contains 14 residues. The CDR3 loop is CASSTRDWVETQYF. The CDR3 DNA reads as TGTGCCAGCAGCACCCGGGACTGGGTGGAGACCCAGTACTTC.

CDR3 bases: TGCAGCGTTGGAGGGACAGGGGACGGCTACACCTTC. Its protein product is CSVGGTGDGYTF. This rearrangement joins TRBV29-1 to TRBJ1-2; 10 bases align to TRBD1. Looked up from germline, CDR1 is SQVTM and CDR2 is ANQGSEA. The J segment lost 8 bases and the V segment lost 4 bases, leaving 4 bases of the junction unmatched. The CDR3 totals 12 residues.

This chain uses TRBV15 with TRBJ1-1; D is ambiguous. Per the germline V gene, CDR1 is LNHNV and CDR2 is YYDKDF (reference sequence). V lost 2 bases and J 0 bases, leaving 10 bases between the germline ends. The length of the CDR3 is 15 residues. The CDR3: CATSRPDGLNTEAFF. CDR3 coding DNA: TGTGCCACCAGCAGACCAGATGGCCTGAACACTGAAGCTTTCTTT.

The V gene is TRBV5-4, the J gene TRBJ2-1; 10 nucleotides agree with TRBD1. J lost 2 bases, V lost 4 bases, and 9 bases had no gene match. CDR1 is SGHNT, CDR2 YYREEE, per germline (reference sequence). The CDR3 sequence is 17 residues long. CDR3 in amino acids: CASSAAPGTGAYNEQFF. CDR3 bases: TGTGCCAGCAGCGCCGCACCCGGGACAGGGGCCTACAATGAGCAGTTCTTC.

The J gene is TRBJ2-1, the V gene TRBV4-2; a possible D gene is TRBD1 (5 bases). The CDR3 runs to 16 residues. The germline V gene has CDR1 LGHNA and CDR2 YNFKEQ. V was shortened by 2 bases and J by 4 bases, with 15 bases between the two germline ends. CDR3 nucleotides: TGTGCCAGCAGCCAAAGACAGTCCACCGTTTACAATGAGCAGTTCTTC. As protein: CASSQRQSTVYNEQFF.